This T cell receptor (beta chain) was recovered during a study of cytomegalovirus exposure and HLA in healthy donors. The CDR3 is made up of 14 amino acids. Germline V CDR1 and CDR2: SGHDN, FVKESK. V was trimmed by 3 bases and J by 3 bases, leaving 11 bases between them. PCR involved 60 Vbeta and 13 Jbeta primers. As processed by the authors: A later analysis tallied 87 million or so unique TCR beta chains, around 11 million of them shared. The method was immunoSEQ multiplex PCR; TCRdb's version includes in-frame clones alone and lacks a portion of them. V and J calls and clone size are copied from that table; D and trimming were computed from the DNA. The sample holds fewer than 150,000 clones, around 74% seen once.

This sequence was found in a man aged 25 to 40 in good health and CMV-seronegative. Sequencing was performed on PBMCs. This chain joins TRBV14 and TRBJ1-2; no clear D. CDR3 bases: TGTGCCAGCAGCCATAATCAGGAATACTATGGCTACACCTTC. Translated, it gives CASSHNQEYYGYTF.